These 22 T cell receptor delta chains were all obtained from the same sample, sequenced in a study of gamma-delta chains in newborns, infants, children. TCRdb reanalysed the reads via CATT. Of approximately 870 delta-chain clones in the sample, approximately 1.5% were seen once. Sequencing was carried out using blood. The receptors come from a child in good health.

About this clone: This sample also contains other DNA sequences that code for the same CDR3. This chain joins TRDV2 and TRDJ3; D might be TRDD3 (5 bases). CDR3 length: 20 residues. Trimming took off 0 bases at V and 3 bases at J, with 20 bases between the two ends. CDR1 GEAIGNYY and CDR2 EKD come from the germline V gene. Here the CDR3 reads CACDTVLSGSGGWDTRQMFF. CDR3 DNA: TGTGCCTGTGACACCGTATTATCTGGATCAGGGGGCTGGGACACCCGACAGATGTTTTTC.

This clone is labeled large. This CDR3 is also generated by other DNA sequences in the sample. This chain joins TRDV3 and TRDJ1, with 9 nucleotides matching TRDD3. Germline V gives CDR1 TVYSNPD, CDR2 GDNSRS (reference sequence). V trimming: 3 bases; J trimming: 1 base; junction bases outside the gene matches: 21. The CDR3 runs 19 residues. DNA for the CDR3: TGTGCCTTGCCTCCTTCCTCGGATACTGGGGGAAGCCTCACCGATAAACTCATCTTT. The encoded protein is CALPPSSDTGGSLTDKLIF.

This clone showed up just a few times. Since a far larger clone is one base different, this is likely a read error. The sample carries other DNA sequences with the same CDR3. The chain combines TRDV2 with TRDJ2; 13 bases are shared with TRDD3. CDR1 and CDR2 from the germline V gene are GEAIGNYY and EKD. The CDR3 loop spans 18 amino acids. This CDR3 is CARDTVQLGDTPTAQLFF. The CDR3 coding sequence is TGTGCCCGTGACACCGTCCAACTGGGGGATACGCCGACAGCACAACTCTTCTTT.

This clone was seen a few times. The translation of this DNA and the TCRdb protein of a much larger clone differ at residue 15, probably owing to a read error; the protein shown here is translated from the DNA. The rearrangement links TRDV2 to TRDJ1, with 8 bases that match TRDD3. CDR3 length: 16 amino acids. Looked up from germline, CDR1 is GEAIGNYY and CDR2 is EKD. Here the CDR3 reads CASKVLGGSDTDKLTF. In DNA form, the CDR3 reads TGTGCCTCTAAAGTACTGGGGGGATCGGACACCGATAAACTCACCTTT.

This clone was seen a few times. The chain links TRDV2 to TRDJ1; 12 bases fit TRDD3. After removal of 0 bases from V and 4 bases from J, the junction contained 8 bases not matched to a gene. This CDR3 has 17 amino acids. Germline lookup yields CDR1 GEAIGNYY and CDR2 EKD. DNA for the CDR3: TGTGCCTGTGACACCCTTACTGGGGGATACACCCTCGATAAACTCATCTTT. Translating it yields CACDTLTGGYTLDKLIF.

This clone was detected a few times. The protein in TCRdb stems from a much larger clone and differs at residue 4 from this DNA's translation, likely a read error; here the protein is translated from the DNA. The chain couples TRDV2 to TRDJ1, with a weak D call TRDD3 (5 bases). V lost 5 bases to trimming and J lost 0 bases, with 15 bases between them. The V gene's germline CDR1 is GEAIGNYY and CDR2 EKD. The CDR3 is 15 amino acids. The CDR3 loop is CACGILGPHTDKLIF. In DNA form, the CDR3 reads TGTGCCTGTGGCATTCTGGGACCCCACACCGATAAACTCATCTTT.

The table lists this clone with a few counts. TCRdb's protein, taken from a much larger clone, differs from this DNA's translation at residue 15, likely owing to a read error; the protein displayed comes from the DNA. The chain employs TRDV2 and TRDJ1, with TRDD3 identical over 12 bases. Germline V CDR1 and CDR2: GEAIGNYY, EKD. The CDR3 sequence is 17 residues long. The CDR3 bases are TGTGCCTCCACAAAGGCCTACTGGGGGATACTGGCCGATAAACGCATCTTT. It yields the protein CASTKAYWGILADKRIF.

This clone was counted between two and nine times. TCRdb's entry gives the protein of a much larger clone, which mismatches this DNA's translation at residue 3, likely from a read error; the protein reported here is translated from the DNA. The genes are TRDV2 and TRDJ1, with unresolved D. CDR1 and CDR2 (germline): GEAIGNYY, EKD. V lost 9 bases, J lost 0 bases, and 16 bases lay in between. The CDR3 runs to 14 residues. The CDR3 loop reads CARVPIQYTDKLIF. In DNA, the CDR3 is TGTGCCCGTGTCCCGATCCAGTACACCGATAAACTCATCTTT.

On this clone itself: A far larger clone is a single base away, which makes a read error likely. The CDR3 coding sequence is TGTGCCTGTGACACCGCCGGCTTGGGTACTGGGGGATACCCCTCCTGGGACACCCGACAGATGTTTTTC. This translates into CACDTAGLGTGGYPSWDTRQMFF. This chain joins TRDV2 and TRDJ3; 12 bases are a match to TRDD3. Here the J gene was assigned by germline matching of the DNA, as TCRdb has none. The ends lost 0 bases at V and 0 bases at J; junction bases unmatched: 14. The CDR3 is made up of 23 amino acids. Germline assignment: CDR1 GEAIGNYY and CDR2 EKD.

Turning to this clone: A far larger clone is only one base removed, so a read error is likely. The same CDR3 is also encoded by other DNA sequences in this sample. The chain joins TRDV1 to TRDJ1; D may match TRDD2 or TRDD3 (6 bases each). The CDR3 is made up of 19 amino acids. The germline CDR1 and CDR2 sequences are TSWWSYY and QGS. V lost 3 bases to trimming and J lost 0 bases, with 23 bases between them. The CDR3 DNA sequence: TGTGCTCTTGGGGAGCTTCTCCTACGAGGGGATCTCTACACCGATAAACTCATCTTT. Translated, it gives CALGELLLRGDLYTDKLIF.

There are a few counts of this clone. This likely traces to a read error, being one base from a far larger clone. V and J are TRDV1 and TRDJ1, with 7 bases aligning to TRDD3. Germline CDR1 and CDR2: TSWWSYY and QGS. The length of the CDR3 is 16 residues. V trimming: 3 bases; J trimming: 5 bases; junction bases outside the gene matches: 12. The CDR3 here is CALGDSRGGDADKLIF. The CDR3 DNA reads TGTGCTCTTGGGGACTCCCGAGGGGGGGATGCGGATAAACTCATCTTT.

This clone was seen a handful of times. This DNA's translation differs at residue 14 from TCRdb's protein, which comes from a much larger clone; a read error is likely, and the protein shown is translated from the DNA. The chain recombines TRAV29/DV5 with TRDJ1, with 8 bases that match TRDD3. The germline V gene has CDR1 NSMFDY and CDR2 ISSIKDK. This CDR3 is 16 amino acids long. The chain's CDR3 is CAAAATYWGATDKHIF. The CDR3 DNA reads TGTGCAGCAGCAGCTACCTACTGGGGGGCCACCGATAAACACATCTTT.

By proportion, this clone is hyperexpanded. The sample carries other DNA sequences with the same CDR3. This chain connects TRDV2 to TRDJ1; D perhaps matches TRDD3 (6 bases). The V end was cut by 0 bases, the J end by 0 bases, with 16 bases between. The CDR3 is 17 amino acids. Per the germline V gene, CDR1 is GEAIGNYY and CDR2 is EKD. The CDR3 DNA sequence: TGTGCCTGTGACACCGCGGGATATAAGGTATACACCGATAAACTCATCTTT. As protein: CACDTAGYKVYTDKLIF.

Only a few counts were recorded for this clone. The TCRdb protein, from a much larger clone, departs from this DNA's translation at residue 16, likely by read error; the protein shown derives from the DNA. The rearrangement joins TRDV2 to TRDJ3; 7 bases line up with TRDD3. Germline V CDR1 and CDR2: GEAIGNYY, EKD. The CDR3 covers 18 residues. The CDR3 loop reads CACDTVGESSWDTRQIFF. CDR3 in DNA: TGTGCCTGTGACACCGTGGGGGAAAGCTCCTGGGACACCCGACAGATATTTTTC.

Remarks on this clone: The protein in TCRdb stems from a much larger clone and differs at residue 10 from this DNA's translation, likely a read error; here the protein is translated from the DNA. Additional DNA sequences in this sample encode the identical CDR3. The gene calls are TRDV2 and TRDJ1; no clear D. Germline loops: CDR1 GEAIGNYY, CDR2 EKD. The CDR3 length is 17 residues. V lost 0 bases and J lost 0, with 16 bases in between. This chain's CDR3 is CACDTVHSNIYTDKLIF. In DNA, the CDR3 is TGTGCCTGTGACACCGTACATTCCAATATTTACACCGATAAACTCATCTTT.

This clone has only a few counts. This is likely an artifact of a read error, given a far larger clone one base away. This sample includes further DNA sequences coding for the same CDR3. The chain couples TRDV2 to TRDJ1, with TRDD3 matching over 9 bases. Germline V CDR1 and CDR2: GEAIGNYY, EKD. The CDR3 extends over 15 amino acids. The J segment lost 0 bases and the V segment lost 7 bases, leaving 8 bases of the junction unmatched. CDR3: CACDLLGDHTDKLIF. The CDR3 DNA follows: TGTGCCTGCGACCTACTGGGGGACCACACCGATAAACTCATCTTT.

With regard to this clone: This is likely an artifact of a read error, given a far larger clone one base away. The chain links TRDV2 to TRDJ1; 7 positions agree with TRDD3. CDR3 size: 17 residues. Germline CDR1 is GEAIGNYY and CDR2 is EKD. The CDR3 loop reads CARDTVAGGTGPDKLIF. In DNA form, the CDR3 reads TGTGCCCGTGACACCGTGGCTGGGGGCACGGGGCCCGATAAACTCATCTTT.

This clone was found a few times. This DNA's translation and the protein TCRdb lists, from a much larger clone, do not match at residue 9, likely due to a read error; the protein shown is translated from the DNA. This chain links TRDV2 with TRDJ1, with TRDD3 as a possible D gene (6 bases). CDR1 and CDR2 (germline): GEAIGNYY, EKD. Trimming pared 1 base from V and 1 base from J, leaving 21 bases between. There are 18 residues in the CDR3. The CDR3 loop is CACDTLRTRGSLTDKLIF. The CDR3 nucleotides read TGTGCCTGTGACACATTACGTACTAGGGGATCCCTCACCGATAAACTCATCTTT.

Of note for this clone: The likely explanation is a read error, given a far larger clone one base away. In the same sample, other DNA sequences code for this CDR3. The chain is built from TRDV1 and TRDJ1, with a possible D match to TRDD2 (6 bases). Deletions cut 4 bases from V and 8 bases from J, with 23 bases between. Germline CDR1 is TSWWSYY and CDR2 is QGS. This CDR3 has 16 residues. In DNA, the CDR3 is TGTGCTCTTGGGGTCCCCTCCTACGCCACGCGCGGCAAACTCATCTTT. Its translation: CALGVPSYATRGKLIF.

To note about this clone: This DNA's translation and the protein TCRdb lists, from a much larger clone, do not match at residue 10, likely due to a read error; the protein shown is translated from the DNA. The genes are TRDV2 and TRDJ1; TRDD3 matches at 9 bases. CDR1 and CDR2 (germline): GEAIGNYY, EKD. Trimming removed 0 bases from V and 9 bases from J; junction bases left unmatched: 19. CDR3 length: 18 residues. CDR3 DNA sequence: TGTGCCTGTGACACCGTATCTGGGGGATGCGATAGGACCCTCCAACTCATCTTT. It encodes CACDTVSGGCDRTLQLIF.

This clone has only a few counts. The mismatch at residue 5 between this DNA's translation and the TCRdb protein of a much larger clone likely reflects a read error; the protein shown is translated from the DNA. CDR3 residues: CALGGSRGGDTDKLIF. The DNA for the CDR3 is TGTGCTCTTGGGGGCTCCCGAGGGGGGGATACGGATAAACTCATCTTT. The chain uses TRDV1 and TRDJ1; 10 bases align to TRDD3. CDR3 size: 16 residues. Trimming took 4 bases from V and 5 from J; bases not matched to a gene: 10. CDR1 is TSWWSYY and CDR2 is QGS in the germline V gene.

In this sample, this clone turned up a few times. TCRdb's protein, taken from a much larger clone, differs from this DNA's translation at residue 7, likely owing to a read error; the protein displayed comes from the DNA. V gene TRDV2 combines with J gene TRDJ3, with D unclear. The germline V and J ends were trimmed by 0 bases and 0 bases, with 11 bases remaining between them. The CDR3 covers 18 residues. Germline loops: CDR1 GEAIGNYY, CDR2 EKD. CDR3 nucleotides: TGTGCCTGTGACACCGTTGGCTGGAGCTCCTGGGACACCCGACAGATGTTTTTC. Its translation is CACDTVGWSSWDTRQMFF.